The entry below gives a single T cell receptor (beta chain) sequence along with its context. Its cognate antigen is unknown. The sample belongs to a study of cytomegalovirus exposure and HLA in healthy donors. Looking at the study overall: Among the roughly 370 genotyped donors, around 85% were placed in the Caucasian-associated ancestry cluster.

PCR amplification relied on 60 Vbeta primers (plus 13 Jbeta primers). Profiled with immunoSEQ multiplex PCR; TCRdb holds only in-frame clones, not every one. The profile shows about 140,000 clones, 73% of them singletons. Study results and limitations: Excluded were some V segments that proved indistinguishable, including TRBV6-2 and TRBV6-3. Available immune exposure information was restricted to CMV serostatus only. It was about 150 TCR beta chains that were listed as cytomegalovirus-associated.

Germline V gives CDR1 SGHAT, CDR2 FQNNGV. The CDR3 length is 16 residues. Unmatched junction bases numbered 13, after V lost 5 bases and J lost 7 bases. The chain combines TRBV11-2 with TRBJ2-3, with 9 positions matching TRBD1. Sequenced sample: PBMCs. The receptor comes from a woman in her forties in good health and CMV-seronegative. CDR3 DNA: TGTGCCAGCAGCCTAAATCCGGGACAGGGAATTAATACGCAGTATTTT. It is translated as CASSLNPGQGINTQYF.